This is a list of T cell receptor beta chains from one sample in a study of cytomegalovirus exposure and HLA in healthy donors. Sequencing was performed with immunoSEQ multiplex PCR; in TCRdb, only in-frame clones are kept and a portion is missing. The sample contains roughly 180,000 clones, roughly 80% of which appear only once. The sequenced material came from PBMCs. These receptors came from a female donor in good health and CMV-seronegative. Both conserved end residues are part of each CDR3. The D gene is left open where the match is weak. The size field is filled for only some rows; it gives once, few, many or a size class.

D	size	V	J	CDR3	DNA
.	.	TRBV29-1	TRBJ2-3	CSAPRGDTQYF	TGCAGCGCCCCACGGGGAGATACGCAGTATTTT
.	.	TRBV15	TRBJ2-1	CATSRRGSSYNEQFF	TGTGCCACCAGCAGGAGGGGGAGCTCCTACAATGAGCAGTTCTTC
.	.	TRBV19	TRBJ1-5	CASSLTTGLINQPQHF	TGTGCCAGTAGTTTAACCACGGGACTGATCAATCAGCCCCAGCATTTT
.	.	TRBV21-1	TRBJ1-1	CASSEPGADTEAFF	TGTGCCAGCAGCGAACCAGGGGCGGACACTGAAGCTTTCTTT
.	.	TRBV7-2	TRBJ1-1	CASSLGLGGTEAFF	TGTGCCAGCAGCTTAGGACTGGGGGGCACTGAAGCTTTCTTT
TRBD1	.	TRBV30	TRBJ1-3	CAWRTGQAENTIYF	TGTGCCTGGAGAACAGGACAGGCGGAGAACACCATATATTTT
.	few	TRBV10-2	TRBJ2-7	CASRATGNEQYF	TGCGCCAGCCGGGCTACAGGGAACGAGCAGTACTTC
.	once	TRBV4-1	TRBJ2-6	CASSQANSPSGANVLTF	TGCGCCAGCAGCCAAGCGAACAGCCCATCTGGGGCCAACGTCCTGACTTTC
.	.	TRBV7-3	TRBJ1-1	CASSPKGDTEAFF	TGTGCCAGCAGCCCAAAGGGAGACACTGAAGCTTTCTTT
TRBD1	.	TRBV28	TRBJ2-5	CASSRLSGTGSRETQYF	TGTGCCAGCAGTCGCCTGTCCGGGACAGGGAGCCGGGAGACCCAGTACTTC
.	.	TRBV4-3	TRBJ2-7	CASSRETGTLLHYEQYF	TGCGCCAGCAGCCGCGAGACCGGGACTCTACTCCACTACGAGCAGTACTTC
.	.	TRBV9	TRBJ2-5	CASSTNLETAVPQETQYF	TGTGCCAGCAGTACTAACCTTGAGACAGCTGTTCCCCAAGAGACCCAGTACTTC
.	.	TRBV14	TRBJ2-7	CASSLTHPRGGNYEQYF	TGTGCCAGCAGCCTAACCCACCCCCGGGGTGGGAACTACGAGCAGTACTTC
TRBD1	.	TRBV14	TRBJ1-1	CASRKTGTGSTEAFF	TGTGCCAGCAGAAAGACCGGGACAGGGTCCACTGAAGCTTTCTTT
.	.	TRBV4-3	TRBJ1-2	CASSQESGGNYGYIF	TGCGCCAGCAGCCAAGAATCTGGGGGGAACTATGGCTACATCTTC
.	once	TRBV7-9	TRBJ1-6	CASTGGAGAYNSPLHF	TGTGCCAGCACCGGAGGGGCGGGAGCCTATAATTCACCCCTCCACTTT
.	.	TRBV5-1	TRBJ2-7	CASSLAGRVYEQYF	TGCGCCAGCAGCTTGGCGGGCAGGGTCTACGAGCAGTACTTC
.	.	TRBV5-1	TRBJ1-1	CASRSMQQNTEAFF	TGCGCCAGCCGCTCGATGCAACAGAACACTGAAGCTTTCTTT
.	.	TRBV9	TRBJ2-2	CASSVVAGNTGELFF	TGTGCCAGCAGCGTAGTGGCAGGGAACACCGGGGAGCTGTTTTTT
TRBD2	.	TRBV2	TRBJ2-7	CASRAGRAGGNEQYF	TGTGCCAGCAGAGCGGGTCGAGCGGGGGGGAACGAGCAGTACTTC
TRBD2	.	TRBV18	TRBJ2-3	CASSPGLAPDTQYF	TGTGCCAGCTCACCGGGACTAGCCCCAGATACGCAGTATTTT
TRBD1	few	TRBV5-1	TRBJ1-2	CASSSGTGANYGYTF	TGCGCCAGCAGCTCCGGGACAGGGGCCAACTATGGCTACACCTTC
.	.	TRBV15	TRBJ1-4	CATSSYTGEKLFF	TGTGCCACCAGCAGTTATACAGGTGAAAAACTGTTTTTT
.	.	TRBV27	TRBJ1-2	CASSPLDASNYGYTF	TGTGCCAGCAGTCCTCTAGACGCCTCTAACTATGGCTACACCTTC
.	once	TRBV28	TRBJ1-5	CASRTLINQPQHF	TGTGCCAGCAGAACCCTAATTAATCAGCCCCAGCATTTT
.	.	TRBV5-1	TRBJ2-7	CASSTGTFSSHEQYF	TGCGCCAGCAGCACCGGGACATTTAGCTCCCACGAGCAGTACTTC
.	.	TRBV19	TRBJ2-1	CASSIAASYNEQFF	TGTGCCAGTAGTATTGCGGCCTCCTACAATGAGCAGTTCTTC
TRBD1	.	TRBV13	TRBJ1-4	CARTGTGCQNEKLFF	TGTGCCAGGACCGGGACAGGGTGCCAAAATGAAAAACTGTTTTTT
.	.	TRBV9	TRBJ2-1	CASSVTITENNEQFF	TGTGCCAGCAGCGTAACGATCACAGAAAACAATGAGCAGTTCTTC
TRBD1	.	TRBV9	TRBJ2-7	CASSGTGLFGEQYF	TGTGCCAGCTCCGGGACAGGGCTATTCGGCGAGCAGTACTTC
TRBD2	.	TRBV27	TRBJ2-5	CASSLFSSGPQETQYF	TGTGCCAGCAGTTTATTTTCTAGCGGGCCTCAAGAGACCCAGTACTTC
.	.	TRBV6-5	TRBJ1-2	CASRAWGGTYGYTF	TGTGCCAGCCGTGCTTGGGGGGGGACGTATGGCTACACCTTC
.	.	TRBV7-9	TRBJ1-5	CASSLEGQNQPQHF	TGTGCCAGCAGCTTAGAGGGACAAAATCAGCCCCAGCATTTT
.	.	TRBV6-6	TRBJ1-1	CASSGQRGGEAFF	TGTGCCAGCAGTGGCCAACGGGGGGGTGAAGCTTTCTTT
TRBD1	.	TRBV6-1	TRBJ1-5	CASSERDRGRDQPQHF	TGTGCCAGCAGTGAAAGGGACAGGGGTAGGGATCAGCCCCAGCATTTT
TRBD1	.	TRBV5-1	TRBJ1-2	CASSSRTGGDYGYTF	TGCGCCAGCAGCTCTAGGACAGGGGGCGACTATGGCTACACCTTC
TRBD1	once	TRBV15	TRBJ1-4	CATSRDRQGAYEKLFF	TGTGCCACCAGCAGAGATCGACAGGGGGCATATGAAAAACTGTTTTTT
TRBD2	.	TRBV5-4	TRBJ2-5	CASSTLAGGGETQYF	TGTGCCAGCAGCACCCTAGCGGGAGGGGGCGAGACCCAGTACTTC
.	.	TRBV4-3	TRBJ2-5	CASSPGTGGTQYF	TGCGCCAGCAGCCCCGGGACTGGGGGGACCCAGTACTTC
.	.	TRBV30	TRBJ2-3	CAWSVATDTQYF	TGTGCCTGGAGTGTAGCTACAGATACGCAGTATTTT
TRBD2	.	TRBV11-2	TRBJ2-2	CASSVGLAGYLTGELFF	TGTGCCAGCAGCGTCGGACTAGCGGGTTACTTGACCGGGGAGCTGTTTTTT
TRBD1	.	TRBV4-1	TRBJ1-4	CASSQRQGRNEKLFF	TGCGCCAGCAGCCAACGACAGGGTAGGAATGAAAAACTGTTTTTT
TRBD2	once	TRBV28	TRBJ2-3	CARTRRTSGRLNTQYF	TGTGCCAGGACCCGAAGGACTAGCGGGAGATTGAATACGCAGTATTTT
.	.	TRBV28	TRBJ1-3	CASSFATENTIYF	TGTGCCAGCAGTTTCGCGACAGAAAACACCATATATTTT
TRBD2	once	TRBV6-5	TRBJ2-1	CASSSQTSGSYNEQFF	TGTGCCAGCAGTTCTCAAACTAGCGGGAGCTACAATGAGCAGTTCTTC
.	once	TRBV11-2	TRBJ2-7	CASSLDGSSRYEQYF	TGTGCCAGCAGCTTAGATGGGTCGAGCAGGTACGAGCAGTACTTC
TRBD1	.	TRBV2	TRBJ2-3	CASSSQGARTDTQYF	TGTGCCAGCAGTTCACAGGGGGCGCGCACAGATACGCAGTATTTT
TRBD1	once	TRBV6-4	TRBJ1-6	CASSDGQGNSPLHF	TGTGCCAGCAGTGACGGACAGGGGAATTCACCCCTCCACTTT
.	.	TRBV30	TRBJ1-1	CAWSVGRHEAFF	TGTGCCTGGAGCGTTGGTAGACATGAAGCTTTCTTT
TRBD1	.	TRBV27	TRBJ1-5	CASSFTGGNQPQHF	TGTGCCAGCAGTTTCACAGGGGGCAATCAGCCCCAGCATTTT
.	.	TRBV29-1	TRBJ2-1	CSVDTTSNEQFF	TGCAGCGTTGACACGACTAGCAATGAGCAGTTCTTC
TRBD2	.	TRBV4-3	TRBJ2-3	CASRARLAGEVADTQYF	TGCGCCAGCAGGGCGCGACTAGCGGGAGAAGTCGCAGATACGCAGTATTTT
.	.	TRBV28	TRBJ2-1	CASSRYNEQFF	TGTGCCAGCAGCCGCTACAATGAGCAGTTCTTC
.	.	TRBV2	TRBJ1-6	CASTQRPGSNSPLHF	TGTGCCAGCACCCAAAGGCCAGGCTCAAATTCACCCCTCCACTTT
.	.	TRBV21-1	TRBJ2-4	CASSPPRLEGRIQYF	TGTGCCAGCAGCCCCCCCCGACTAGAGGGCCGCATTCAGTACTTC